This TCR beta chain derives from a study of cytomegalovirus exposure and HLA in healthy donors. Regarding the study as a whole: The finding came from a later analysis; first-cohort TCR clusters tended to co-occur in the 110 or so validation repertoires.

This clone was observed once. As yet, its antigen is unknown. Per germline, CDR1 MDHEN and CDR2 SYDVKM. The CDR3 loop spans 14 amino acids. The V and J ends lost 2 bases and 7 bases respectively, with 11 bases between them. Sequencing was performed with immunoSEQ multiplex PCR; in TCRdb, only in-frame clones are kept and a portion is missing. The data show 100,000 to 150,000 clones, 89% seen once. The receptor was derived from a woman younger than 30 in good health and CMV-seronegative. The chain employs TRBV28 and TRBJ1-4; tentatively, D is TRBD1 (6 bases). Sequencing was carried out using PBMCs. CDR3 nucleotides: TGTGCCAGCAGTTTAGGTTTGGGGGCTGAAAAACTGTTTTTT. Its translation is CASSLGLGAEKLFF. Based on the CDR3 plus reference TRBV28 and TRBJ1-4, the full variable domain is DVKVTQSSRYLVKRTGEKVFLECVQDMDHENMFWYRQDPGLGLRLIYFSYDVKMKEKGDIPEGYSVSREKKERFSLILESASTNQTSMYLCASSLGLGAEKLFFGSGTQLSVL.